This T cell receptor (beta chain) appears in the sequencing data of a study of cytomegalovirus exposure and HLA in healthy donors. The PCR used 60 Vbeta and 13 Jbeta primers. Sequencing used immunoSEQ multiplex PCR; TCRdb keeps in-frame clones, though not all of them. The table has approximately 130,000 clones, around 75% seen once. Concerning this clone itself: What it binds is not known.

Study findings and constraints: Earlier results showed most TCR beta V segments being productive about 87% or about 30% of the time. More clonal expansion characterized HLA-associated TCR beta chains than equally common others in a later analysis. An observed cluster of highly shared sequence variants was recorded as a likely sequencing artifact.

The CDR3 length is 14 residues. The ends were cut back, 6 bases at V and 0 bases at J, with 9 bases in the middle. Germline V lookup: CDR1 MDHEN, CDR2 SYDVKM. The chain carries TRBV28 and TRBJ1-5; D uncertain. The sequencing sample was made of PBMCs. The sequence derives from a middle-aged woman in good health and CMV-seropositive. The CDR3 region is CASRSVSSNQPQHF. CDR3 in DNA: TGTGCCAGCAGATCCGTTAGTAGCAATCAGCCCCAGCATTTT.